The source of this TCR beta chain is a study of cytomegalovirus exposure and HLA in healthy donors. Study-wide findings and caveats: Specificity for CMV antigens was confirmed in vitro for a few of the CMV-associated chains. Later analysis reportedly placed an Asian-associated ancestry cluster below the roughly 700-donor mean in N-insertions. Most of the TCR beta V segments (in an earlier analysis) were productive either about 90% or about 30% of the time.

This clone was found once. Antigen: not known. The PCR used 60 Vbeta and 13 Jbeta primers. The data were produced by immunoSEQ multiplex PCR, yet TCRdb's version contains in-frame clones alone and is incomplete. The sample carries under 200,000 clones, roughly two thirds recorded once. The CDR3 spans 16 residues. Germline loops: CDR1 MNHEY, CDR2 SVGAGI. Trimming took off 0 bases at V and 1 base at J, with 9 bases between the two ends. The sequence came from a woman younger than 35 in good health and CMV-seropositive. Sequencing used PBMCs. V and J are TRBV6-5 and TRBJ2-2; D might be TRBD1 (6 bases). CDR3 amino acids: CASSYSLDRNTGELFF. The CDR3 nucleotides read TGTGCCAGCAGTTACTCTTTGGACAGGAACACCGGGGAGCTGTTTTTT.